One sample yielded the 18 T cell receptor beta chains listed below, sequenced in a study of TIL therapy for anti-PD-1-resistant metastatic lung cancer (dated by TCRdb to 2020 to 2022). Using bias-controlled multiplex PCR with the immunoSEQ v3 hsTCRB kit, the TCR beta CDR3 regions were amplified from genomic DNA. TCRdb stores this immuneACCESS table with in-frame sequences only. Part of the clones is absent; in the studies checked, under half of the shortfall reflects unresolved V genes, and no reason is known for the rest. This sample has approximately 53,000 clones in its table, and around 79% of those were observed once. The ten largest clones capture about 5% of the sample. The time point label, read with the paper, signifies: pre-treatment sample, taken before nivolumab and TIL therapy. The input for sequencing was blood, taken at baseline. The receptor set was obtained from a woman aged 30 to 85 with non-small cell lung cancer.

The CDR3 loop is CASSPSLVRVNSPLHF. DNA for the CDR3: TGCGCCAGCAGTCCAAGTTTAGTCAGGGTGAATTCACCCCTCCACTTT. J is TRBJ1-6 and V is TRBV4-1, with D perhaps matching TRBD1 (5 bases). The V end was cut by 6 bases, the J end by 7 bases, with 19 bases between. The CDR3 totals 16 residues. Germline loops: CDR1 MGHRA, CDR2 YSYEKL.

V gene TRBV6-5 combines with J gene TRBJ2-7; 7 nucleotides match TRBD1. The length of the CDR3 is 14 residues. Germline V gives CDR1 MNHEY, CDR2 SVGAGI. The V and J ends lost 6 bases and 0 bases, in that order; junction bases with no gene match: 5. CDR3 residues: CASSLTGDSYEQYF. In DNA, the CDR3 is TGTGCCAGCAGCCTCACAGGGGACTCCTACGAGCAGTACTTC.

A note on this clone: The germline gene is not matched at one end of the junction; a read error may be the cause. V is TRBV29-1 and J is TRBJ2-5, with 10 nucleotides matching TRBD1. The germline V gene has CDR1 SQVTM and CDR2 ANQGSEA. CDR3 size: 13 residues. The CDR3 loop reads CSVDRQGAEAQYF. CDR3 nucleotide sequence: TGCAGCGTTGACCGACAGGGGGCAGAGGCCCAGTACTTC.

This clone was recorded a few times. The CDR3 is CASSPRDNYEQYF. DNA of the CDR3: TGTGCCAGCTCACCACGAGACAACTACGAGCAGTACTTC. The V call is TRBV18, the J call TRBJ2-7; D is uncertain. The CDR3 covers 13 residues. Germline V lookup: CDR1 KGHSH, CDR2 LQKENI. V was shortened by 1 base and J by 3 bases, with 7 bases between the two germline ends.

V and J are TRBV5-6 and TRBJ2-5, with 10 positions matching TRBD1. The germline gives CDR1 SGHDT, CDR2 YYEEEE. Trimming took 4 bases from V and 9 from J; bases not matched to a gene: 15. The CDR3 is 16 residues long. The CDR3 coding sequence is TGTGCCAGCAGCCAACTCCGGGACAGGGGTGTGTTGGCCCAGTACTTC. Protein sequence: CASSQLRDRGVLAQYF. The full variable domain, rest sourced from reference TRBV5-6 and TRBJ2-5, is DAGVTQSPTHLIKTRGQQVTLRCSPKSGHDTVSWYQQALGQGPQFIFQYYEEEERQRGNFPDRFSGHQFPNYSSELNVNALLLGDSALYLCASSQLRDRGVLAQYFGPGTRLLVL.

This clone was seen a handful of times. This chain uses TRBV6-1 with TRBJ1-5, with 7 positions matching TRBD1. Trimming at V came to 6 bases and at J to 0 bases, leaving 5 bases not matched to a gene. CDR1 and CDR2 from the germline V gene are MNHNS and SASEGT. The CDR3 is 15 amino acids. The CDR3 protein is CASSAGQDSNQPQHF. CDR3 sequence (DNA): TGTGCCAGCAGCGCCGGACAGGATAGCAATCAGCCCCAGCATTTT.

The V gene is TRBV7-2, the J gene TRBJ1-2, with D unclear. Looked up from germline, CDR1 is SGHTA and CDR2 is FQGNSA. The length of the CDR3 is 15 residues. V was pared by 0 bases and J by 5 bases, with 13 bases between. The CDR3 is CASSLALGWRYGYTF. In DNA form, the CDR3 reads TGTGCCAGCAGCTTAGCGTTAGGGTGGCGATATGGCTACACCTTC.

In its sample, this clone was seen a few times. This chain connects TRBV2 to TRBJ1-5, with unresolved D. This CDR3 spans 15 amino acids. Germline assignment: CDR1 SNHLY and CDR2 FYNNEI. With 6 bases removed from V and 7 bases from J, the gap between germline ends came to 19 bases. The CDR3 bases are TGTGCCAGCAGGAAGGACGGGTGGGGAGGCCAGCCCCAGCATTTT. It translates to CASRKDGWGGQPQHF.

The chain carries TRBV5-1 and TRBJ2-3; possibly TRBD1 or TRBD2 for D (6 bases each). From germline, CDR1 is SGHRS and CDR2 YFSETQ. Trimming removed 6 bases from V and 4 bases from J, with 15 bases in between. This CDR3 spans 14 amino acids. CDR3 coding DNA: TGCGCCAGCAATCCGGGGGCCCCCCCAGATACGCAGTATTTT. Residues: CASNPGAPPDTQYF.

V and J are TRBV19 and TRBJ2-5, with 7 bases lining up with TRBD2. The CDR3 extends over 15 amino acids. V trimming: 5 bases; J trimming: 2 bases; junction bases outside the gene matches: 8. The germline gives CDR1 LNHDA, CDR2 SQIVND (reference sequence). CDR3 amino acids: CASSVYLAEQETQYF. For the CDR3, the DNA is TGTGCCAGTAGTGTCTATCTAGCGGAGCAAGAGACCCAGTACTTC.

V and J are TRBV28 and TRBJ2-2, with TRBD2 as a possible D gene (6 bases). The CDR3 is 15 amino acids. Germline values: CDR1 MDHEN, CDR2 SYDVKM. Trimming shortened V by 8 bases and J by 4 bases, and 17 bases separated the two germline ends. This chain's CDR3 is CASRRGGSGTGELFF. The CDR3 nucleotides read TGTGCCAGCCGGAGGGGCGGCTCGGGCACCGGGGAGCTGTTTTTT. Based on the CDR3 plus reference TRBV28 and TRBJ2-2, the full variable domain is DVKVTQSSRYLVKRTGEKVFLECVQDMDHENMFWYRQDPGLGLRLIYFSYDVKMKEKGDIPEGYSVSREKKERFSLILESASTNQTSMYLCASRRGGSGTGELFFGEGSRLTVL.

This sequence joins TRBV6-6 and TRBJ1-3, with D possibly being TRBD1 (5 bases). The CDR3 is 16 amino acids. Germline V gene sequence: CDR1 MNHNY, CDR2 SVGAGI (reference sequence). V gave up 5 bases and J gave up 1 base, with 15 bases separating them. The CDR3 DNA reads TGTGCCAGCAGTCGAGACGTTGGGGGATCTGGAAACACCATATATTTT. Translation: CASSRDVGGSGNTIYF.

This clone came up once. CDR3 region: CASSLGQFYGYTF. CDR3 sequence (DNA): TGTGCCAGCAGCTTGGGGCAGTTCTATGGCTACACCTTC. The chain carries TRBV7-9 and TRBJ1-2, with D perhaps TRBD1 (5 bases). The CDR3 covers 13 residues. Germline CDR1 and CDR2: SEHNR and FQNEAQ (reference sequence). Trimming stripped 3 bases from V and 4 bases from J, with 9 bases between.

This chain joins TRBV7-9 and TRBJ1-5; no clear D. V was clipped by 4 bases and J by 4 bases, with 14 bases between them. The length of the CDR3 is 15 residues. The V gene's germline CDR1 is SEHNR and CDR2 FQNEAQ (reference sequence). The CDR3 loop reads CASSSLGSSNQPQHF. The CDR3 nucleotides read TGTGCCAGCAGCTCGTTGGGGTCTTCTAATCAGCCCCAGCATTTT.

The CDR3 DNA reads as TGTGCCACCACGCGGCGGGAGGGTGGTGTTGAGCAGTTCTTC. As protein: CATTRREGGVEQFF. The chain combines TRBV5-4 with TRBJ2-1; TRBD2 aligns across 9 bases. Per the germline V gene, CDR1 is SGHNT and CDR2 is YYREEE (reference sequence). V gave up 9 bases and J gave up 9 bases; unmatched junction bases: 13. The CDR3 sequence is 14 residues long.

In its sample, this clone was seen once. V usage is TRBV5-1 and J usage is TRBJ2-2; D is perhaps TRBD1 or TRBD2 (6 bases each). This CDR3 comprises 14 residues. Trimming took 6 bases from V and 2 from J, leaving 11 bases between them. Germline V gives CDR1 SGHRS, CDR2 YFSETQ. CDR3 sequence reads: CASKGGSNTGELFF. Written as DNA, the CDR3 is TGCGCCAGCAAGGGGGGATCCAACACCGGGGAGCTGTTTTTT.

J is TRBJ2-3 and V is TRBV28; either TRBD1 or TRBD2 may supply D (5 bases each). The CDR3 sequence is 15 residues long. Trimming stripped 6 bases from V and 0 bases from J, with 13 bases between. CDR1 MDHEN and CDR2 SYDVKM come from the germline V gene. The DNA of the CDR3 is TGTGCCAGCAGAGGGTGGGGGTATAGCACAGATACGCAGTATTTT. Translation: CASRGWGYSTDTQYF.

The rearrangement links TRBV5-1 to TRBJ2-5, with 9 nucleotides matching TRBD1. The junction had 7 bases not matched to a gene; V was cut back by 5 bases and J by 2 bases. The CDR3 has 15 residues. Germline V gives CDR1 SGHRS, CDR2 YFSETQ. The CDR3 DNA reads TGCGCCAGCAGAGGTTGGACAGGGGATCAAGAGACCCAGTACTTC. Translating it yields CASRGWTGDQETQYF.